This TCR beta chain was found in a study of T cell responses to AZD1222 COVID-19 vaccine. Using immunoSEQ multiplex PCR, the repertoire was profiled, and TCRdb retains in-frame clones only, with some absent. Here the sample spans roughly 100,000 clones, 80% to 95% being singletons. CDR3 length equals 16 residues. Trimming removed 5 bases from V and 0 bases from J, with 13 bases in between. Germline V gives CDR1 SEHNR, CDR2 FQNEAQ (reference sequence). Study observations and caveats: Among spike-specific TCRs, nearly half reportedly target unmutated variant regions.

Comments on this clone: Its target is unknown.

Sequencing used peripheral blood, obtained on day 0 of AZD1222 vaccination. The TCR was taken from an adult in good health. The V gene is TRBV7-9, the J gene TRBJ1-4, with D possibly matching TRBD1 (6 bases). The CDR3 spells CASSPTGTTTNEKLFF. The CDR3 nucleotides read TGTGCCAGCAGCCCAACGGGGACAACAACTAATGAAAAACTGTTTTTT.